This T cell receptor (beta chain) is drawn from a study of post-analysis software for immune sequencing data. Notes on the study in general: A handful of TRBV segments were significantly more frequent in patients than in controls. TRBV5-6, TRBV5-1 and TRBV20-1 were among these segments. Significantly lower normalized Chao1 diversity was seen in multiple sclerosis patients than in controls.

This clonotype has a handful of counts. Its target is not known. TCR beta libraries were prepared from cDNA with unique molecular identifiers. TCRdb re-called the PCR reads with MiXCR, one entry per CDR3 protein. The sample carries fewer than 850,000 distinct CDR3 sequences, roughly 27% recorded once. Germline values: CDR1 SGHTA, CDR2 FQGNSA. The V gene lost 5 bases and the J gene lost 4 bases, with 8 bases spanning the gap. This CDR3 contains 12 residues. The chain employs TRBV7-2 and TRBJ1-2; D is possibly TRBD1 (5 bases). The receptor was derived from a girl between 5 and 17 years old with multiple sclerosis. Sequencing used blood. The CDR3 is CASSLDTYGYTF. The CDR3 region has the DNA TGTGCCAGCAGCCTGGACACCTATGGCTACACCTTC.